This T cell receptor beta chain was captured in a study of shared clonotypes between healthy human individuals. CDR3 length equals 11 residues. The germline V gene has CDR1 SNHLY and CDR2 FYNNEI. Details on this clone: Since a far larger clone is one base different, this is likely a read error. This sample also contains other DNA sequences that code for the same CDR3.

TCRdb keeps only in-frame clones here, not all; method: immunoSEQ multiplex PCR. This table has about 490,000 clones, over 70% appearing once. The J gene is TRBJ2-2, the V gene TRBV2; possibly TRBD2 for D (6 bases). This TCR was recovered from a woman in her thirties or forties in good health. Some clones in this sample may be carry-over from other donors' samples. Sequencing was done on a sample of PBMCs. CDR3 sequence: CASTPWGELFF. The CDR3, as DNA: TGTGCCAGCACCCCTTGGGGGGAGCTGTTCTTT. The full variable domain, completed using reference TRBV2 and TRBJ2-2, is EPEVTQTPSHQVTQMGQEVILRCVPISNHLYFYWYRQILGQKVEFLVSFYNNEISEKSEIFDDQFSVERPDGSNFTLKIRSTKLEDSAMYFCASTPWGELFFGEGSRLTVL.